A single sample is the source of the 19 T cell receptor beta chains below, sequenced in a study of shared clonotypes between healthy human individuals. Only in-frame clones appear in the TCRdb table, and some are missing; sequencing was by immunoSEQ multiplex PCR. The table records about 2.4 million clones, over 85% of them present only once. Specimen: naive CD4+ T cells from PBMCs. Noted subset: CD45RA+ positively selected. The source of these receptors is a man younger than 30 in good health. Some clones in this sample may be carry-over from other donors' samples.

CDR3 in amino acids: CASSLTPGQRSNQPQHF. CDR3 nucleotide sequence: TGTGCCAGCAGCCTAACTCCGGGACAGCGGAGCAATCAGCCCCAGCATTTT. The V call is TRBV7-7, the J call TRBJ1-5, with 7 bases matching TRBD1. The CDR3 has 17 amino acids. V trimming: 5 bases; J trimming: 1 base; junction bases outside the gene matches: 11. Germline V gene data show CDR1 as SSHAT and CDR2 as FNYEAQ (reference sequence).

On this clone itself: Other nucleotide sequences from this sample produce the same CDR3. The V gene is TRBV18, the J gene TRBJ1-1; 9 bases map to TRBD1. V gave up 4 bases and J gave up 1 base; unmatched junction bases: 1. The CDR3 is made up of 14 amino acids. The germline CDR1 and CDR2 sequences are KGHSH and LQKENI. This CDR3 reads CASSQQGANTEAFF. The CDR3 nucleotides read TGTGCCAGCTCACAACAGGGGGCGAACACTGAAGCTTTCTTT.

The V gene is TRBV9, the J gene TRBJ2-5; 9 nucleotides match TRBD2. The ends lost 4 bases at V and 2 bases at J; junction bases unmatched: 21. The germline gives CDR1 SGDLS, CDR2 YYNGEE. This CDR3 is built from 20 residues. This CDR3 reads CASSTTFPTSSGVRQETQYF. CDR3 in DNA: TGTGCCAGCAGCACGACTTTCCCTACCTCTAGCGGGGTTCGGCAAGAGACCCAGTACTTC.

This clone was recorded a few times. The chain is built from TRBV5-4 and TRBJ1-1, with 10 nucleotides matching TRBD1. Germline CDR1 and CDR2: SGHNT and YYREEE (reference sequence). This CDR3 spans 14 amino acids. The J segment lost 3 bases and the V segment lost 3 bases, leaving 2 bases of the junction unmatched. In DNA, the CDR3 is TGTGCCAGCAGCTGGGACAGGGGAGACACTGAAGCTTTCTTT. Translating gives CASSWDRGDTEAFF.

V usage is TRBV27 and J usage is TRBJ2-1; 8 bases fit TRBD1. Germline CDR1 reads MNHEY; CDR2 reads SMNVEV (reference sequence). CDR3 length: 18 residues. Losses at the gene ends were 6 bases for V and 7 bases for J; bases not matched to a gene: 20. The CDR3, as DNA: TGTGCCAGCAGCAACCCCCTCAGGGGGCCCGGATCGGGGAATGAGCAGTTCTTC. This codes for CASSNPLRGPGSGNEQFF.

As concerns this clone: The sample has other DNA sequences that encode this CDR3 too. The genes are TRBV6-6 and TRBJ1-5; D gene uncertain. The CDR3 extends over 13 amino acids. The germline V gene has CDR1 MNHNY and CDR2 SVGAGI (reference sequence). The V end was cut by 0 bases, the J end by 4 bases, with 4 bases between. CDR3 loop: CASSYSRNQPQHF. Here the CDR3 DNA reads TGTGCCAGCAGTTACTCTAGAAATCAGCCCCAGCATTTT.

V usage is TRBV5-4 and J usage is TRBJ2-2; D remains ambiguous. Germline CDR1 is SGHNT and CDR2 is YYREEE (reference sequence). CDR3 size: 13 residues. Trimming left V 7 bases short and J 4 bases short, with 11 bases between. The DNA for the CDR3 is TGTGCCAGCTTCAGTCAAAGCACCGGGGAGCTGTTTTTT. Translation gives CASFSQSTGELFF.

This rearrangement joins TRBV4-2 to TRBJ2-7; a possible D gene is TRBD2 (6 bases). Germline loops: CDR1 LGHNA, CDR2 YNFKEQ. The CDR3 extends over 17 amino acids. The ends were cut back, 2 bases at V and 2 bases at J, with 19 bases in the middle. Here the CDR3 reads CASSQRKAGRDPYEQYF. CDR3 DNA sequence: TGTGCCAGCAGCCAAAGAAAGGCCGGGAGAGATCCCTACGAGCAGTACTTC.

This rearrangement joins TRBV28 to TRBJ1-2; 7 bases are shared with TRBD1. Germline-derived CDR1 and CDR2 are MDHEN and SYDVKM. This CDR3 has 13 residues. The DNA for the CDR3 is TGTGCGATCCGCGACAGGGCCCGCGGGGGCTACACCTTC. Encoded protein: CAIRDRARGGYTF.

The chain combines TRBV5-1 with TRBJ2-3; TRBD2 aligns across 9 bases. From germline, CDR1 is SGHRS and CDR2 YFSETQ. V lost 0 bases, J lost 1 base, and 6 bases stayed unmatched. The CDR3 length is 17 residues. This chain's CDR3 is CASSLGLAGSRTDTQYF. DNA for the CDR3: TGCGCCAGCAGCTTGGGGCTAGCGGGGTCTCGCACAGATACGCAGTATTTT.

The rearrangement joins TRBV7-2 to TRBJ2-2; D may correspond to TRBD1 or TRBD2 (6 bases each). V was cut by 5 bases and J by 4 bases, with 11 bases left in between. The CDR3 extends over 14 amino acids. The germline gives CDR1 SGHTA, CDR2 FQGNSA. For the CDR3, the DNA is TGTGCCAGCAGCCCTAGGGGGGTCACCGGGGAGCTGTTTTTT. It translates to CASSPRGVTGELFF. The full variable domain, completed using reference TRBV7-2 and TRBJ2-2, is GAGVSQSPSNKVTEKGKDVELRCDPISGHTALYWYRQSLGQGLEFLIYFQGNSAPDKSGLPSDRFSAERTGGSVSTLTIQRTQQEDSAVYLCASSPRGVTGELFFGEGSRLTVL.

The rearrangement uses TRBV7-6 and TRBJ2-5, with 10 positions matching TRBD2. CDR1 is SGHVS, CDR2 FNYEAQ, per germline. With 3 bases clipped from V and 4 bases from J, the junction kept 11 bases outside the gene matches. CDR3 size: 17 residues. This CDR3 reads CASSLRGPSGSSETQYF. Written as DNA, the CDR3 is TGTGCCAGCAGCTTGCGTGGGCCTAGCGGGAGTTCAGAGACCCAGTACTTC.

The rearrangement joins TRBV18 to TRBJ1-2; D possibly corresponds to TRBD1 (5 bases). Germline assignment: CDR1 KGHSH and CDR2 LQKENI. Between the trimmed V and J ends, which lost 3 bases and 0 bases, there was a span of 11 bases. The CDR3 totals 15 residues. This CDR3 reads CASSPNRGSNYGYTF. CDR3 coding DNA: TGTGCCAGCTCACCGAACCGGGGGTCTAACTATGGCTACACCTTC.

This chain links TRBV11-2 with TRBJ2-5; 8 positions agree with TRBD1. Trimming removed 1 base from V and 4 bases from J; junction bases left unmatched: 11. The CDR3 is 17 amino acids. Germline CDR1 reads SGHAT; CDR2 reads FQNNGV. The DNA for the CDR3 is TGTGCCAGCAGCTTAGGTGACGGCAGGGGGCGAGGAGAGACCCAGTACTTC. This codes for CASSLGDGRGRGETQYF. Together with reference TRBV11-2 and TRBJ2-5, the CDR3 gives the full variable domain: EAGVAQSPRYKIIEKRQSVAFWCNPISGHATLYWYQQILGQGPKLLIQFQNNGVVDDSQLPKDRFSAERLKGVDSTLKIQPAKLEDSAVYLCASSLGDGRGRGETQYFGPGTRLLVL.

This chain joins TRBV4-1 and TRBJ2-1; D is undetermined. CDR3 size: 15 residues. The V end lost 0 bases, the J end lost 4 bases, and 10 bases lay between the germline ends. The germline V gene encodes CDR1 MGHRA and CDR2 YSYEKL. DNA of the CDR3: TGCGCCAGCAGCCAAGAGCACAGAACTTACAATGAGCAGTTCTTC. Amino acid sequence: CASSQEHRTYNEQFF.

This sequence joins TRBV11-3 and TRBJ2-5, with D hard to call. V shed 5 bases and J shed 5 bases, with 15 bases lying between them. CDR3 length equals 14 residues. The germline CDR1 and CDR2 sequences are SGHNT and YENEEA. The CDR3 loop is CASSKRGAGETQYF. The CDR3 coding sequence is TGTGCCAGCAGCAAGAGAGGAGCCGGGGAGACCCAGTACTTC.

This rearrangement joins TRBV29-1 to TRBJ1-1; D is perhaps TRBD1 (6 bases). CDR1 SQVTM and CDR2 ANQGSEA come from the germline V gene. The CDR3 totals 12 residues. The V gene lost 8 bases and the J gene lost 0 bases, with 10 bases spanning the gap. The CDR3 region has the DNA TGCAGCTGTGGACAGATGAACACTGAAGCTTTCTTT. It encodes CSCGQMNTEAFF.

This clone was detected once. Other DNA sequences within the sample encode an identical CDR3. The rearrangement uses TRBV5-1 and TRBJ2-3; no clear D gene. The CDR3 loop spans 12 amino acids. Germline V gene lookup returns CDR1 SGHRS and CDR2 YFSETQ. V was trimmed by 1 base and J by 3 bases, leaving 3 bases between them. The CDR3 coding sequence is TGCGCCAGCAGCTTGACAACAGATACGCAGTATTTT. Its translation: CASSLTTDTQYF.

The CDR3 sequence is CASRRPGTLLIYGYTF. The CDR3 DNA follows: TGTGCCAGCAGGAGACCCGGGACACTTCTTATCTATGGCTACACCTTC. The genes are TRBV28 and TRBJ1-2; tentative D call: TRBD1 (6 bases). The CDR3 runs 16 residues. The V gene's germline CDR1 is MDHEN and CDR2 SYDVKM. V lost 6 bases, J lost 4 bases, and 21 bases lay in between.